This T cell receptor (beta chain) originates from a study of cytomegalovirus exposure and HLA in healthy donors (TCRdb year 2017). With regard to the full study: In an earlier analysis of some 610 of the donors, about 260 Gb of sequence data and just under 120 million unique TCR beta sequences from 180 million or so T cells were reported. Along with the roughly 670-subject first cohort, a separate validation cohort of more than 90 different subjects was used. To predict cytomegalovirus infection status, the study combined high-throughput TCR immunosequencing, statistical association of individual TCRs with disease status, and machine learning. To decide whether each TCR beta V gene segment behaved as functional or pseudogenic, an earlier analysis of approximately 590 of the donors relied on high-throughput TCR beta sequencing. Among around 400 genotyped donors of the cohort, an average of approximately 230,000 unique TCR beta nucleotide sequences were sequenced per donor, roughly 18% of them non-productive. Four or five DR-DQ haplotypes were handled as single units for association and clustering because linkage in the cohort was strong. The number of typed donors differed by locus: roughly 629-630 for A, B, C, DRB1 and DQB1; approximately 530 for DQA1; some 610 for DPA1; and some 470 for DPB1. Alongside the repertoire data, information on donor age, sex, ethnicity and CMV serostatus was compiled. All discovery cohort repertoires had been generated using a single sequencing platform. The study used immunosequencing to profile the T cell repertoires of several hundred subjects and linked those repertoires to cytomegalovirus serostatus. The study aimed to test whether signatures of past pathogen exposure could be identified by cataloging public T cell receptors. Rather than using new phenotypic data, the later analysis identified candidate immune exposures from TCR beta sequences and from how often those sequences occurred across donors. An early release that covered about 640 HLA-typed donors contained approximately 300 gigabases of sequencing data and tens of millions of unique TCR sequences. To study patterns of TCR occurrence, a later analysis re-analyzed previously published TCR beta repertoires from 666 donors and added high-resolution HLA genotyping. HLA typing included class I and class II loci at four-digit resolution. Genome-wide SNP genotypes for about three fifths of the 666 donors were used in a later genetic analysis, which treated that subset as a discovery cohort. Among the roughly 400 genotyped donors, around 81% belonged to the genetic ancestry cluster associated with self-reported Caucasian donors.

The cohort comprised fewer than 750 healthy bone marrow donors. At the time of sampling, all cohort members were nominally healthy, though unrecorded immune exposures were likely present. The donor was CMV seropositive and belonged to the group of 250 to 300 seropositive cohort members. Each donor provided a peripheral blood sample, and peripheral blood mononuclear cells were used for TCR beta sequencing. The Qiagen DNeasy Blood Extraction Kit was used to extract genomic DNA from the blood cell samples. Concerning this clone itself: Which antigen it targets is not known. The sample holds no much larger clone one base away, and base qualities are not on file.

Here is what the overall study found, with its caveats: Because some donors lacked HLA typing at each locus, the association tests relied only on the typed subset. An association between a missense DCLRE1C variant and V-gene and J-gene trimming of TCR beta chains was found in a later genetic analysis and replicated in an independent cohort. A total of about 180 TCR beta chains were listed by the study as associated with cytomegalovirus. Strong co-occurrence of HLA alleles, especially DR and DQ, made assigning TCR associations to individual alleles difficult. The authors suggested that the approach could potentially be generalized to other disease states and immunological phenotypes. Correlated functional status among segregating V segments might be attributable to linkage disequilibrium, but an unknown experimental factor could not be ruled out. Only TCR beta chains were sequenced in this cohort, and the absence of alpha or paired-chain data limited detectable features. The classifier was reported to diagnose cytomegalovirus status with high specificity and sensitivity in both the original and validation cohorts. A cluster of highly shared sequence variants was judged likely to be a technical artifact of the sequencing pipeline. Because counts were too low, seventeen rarely observed V segments, including chromosome 9 orphons, were left out of the earlier analysis of 587 of the donors. Sequencing depth was assumed to be roughly uniform across donors in the presence/absence analyses, though that assumption may not hold. Three of the identified cytomegalovirus-associated TCR beta chains were confirmed in vitro to be specific for cytomegalovirus antigens. Some IMGT-functional V segments, including TRBV6-2 and TRBV6-3, could not be distinguished by the 87-base-pair reads and were therefore excluded. In an earlier analysis of more than 450 of the donors, most TCR beta V segments were observed in productive rearrangements about 87% or about 30% of the time, broadly matching IMGT annotations. In a later analysis, TCR association rates were found to vary across HLA loci, with the most associated TCRs seen for DRB1 alleles and the fewest for HLA-C alleles. A further reported finding was that TCR beta sequences accurately predicted the HLA-A and HLA-B alleles for most subjects in the first cohort. In a later genetic analysis, fewer N-insertions in productive TCRs were reported among donors in an Asian-associated ancestry cluster than the roughly 670-donor mean. Compared with equally common non-associated chains, HLA-associated TCR beta chains in a later analysis were more clonally expanded and had lower generation probabilities. Several of the top co-occurrence clusters appeared to be linked to parvovirus B19, influenza, CMV and Epstein-Barr virus, according to a later analysis. While some public TCRs were present in many individuals, most TCR sequences turned up only very rarely across donors. Immune exposure information for the cohort was limited to CMV serostatus. A later analysis found that most CMV-associated TCR beta chains appeared HLA-restricted, with HLA associations seemingly driven largely by CMV exposure. In a later analysis, some 17,000 TCR beta sequences were associated with specific HLA alleles at a false discovery rate of 0.05.

Germline trimming: 2 bases from V, 6 bases from J; junction bases outside gene matches: 5. The CDR3 sequence holds 15 residues, the cysteine and phenylalanine included. CDR3 DNA only is kept here, 45 bases in frame from base 1. CDR1 and CDR2, per the germline V gene, are SGDLS and YYNGEE. Library method: the immunoSEQ multiplex PCR assay. The multiplex PCR relied on a mix of 60 forward primers for TCR Vbeta segments and 13 reverse primers for TCR Jbeta segments. The CDR3 region of rearranged TCR beta genes was amplified from genomic DNA with a multiplex PCR assay. Amplified TCR beta libraries were sequenced as 87-base-pair reads on the Illumina HiSeq System. In the source study's methods: Across the 600 to 700 repertoires, a later analysis counted approximately 83 million unique TCR beta chains, roughly 11 million of which were shared by at least two donors. A nearest-neighbor algorithm error-corrected the raw reads and collapsed the reads into unique sequences, merging closely related sequences to remove PCR and sequencing errors. CDR3 sequences were aligned to IMGT reference sequences to assign V, D and J gene segments. Each retained sequence needed at least a six-nucleotide match to both a V gene segment and a J gene segment. Rearrangements were classified as productive when the CDR3 lacked stop codons and remained in frame with V and J, and all other rearrangements were classified as non-productive. CDR3 was defined by IMGT convention, running from the second conserved V-encoded cysteine to the conserved J-encoded phenylalanine. The earlier analysis of 550 to 650 of the donors excluded any sequence lacking an unambiguous match to a single V gene segment. In an earlier analysis of 500 to 750 of the donors, V segments were called functional above 56.7% productive rearrangements and were called segregating when the between-donor standard deviation exceeded 5%. A statistical classification framework was built to diagnose cytomegalovirus status from the catalog of TCR beta chain sequences. In a later analysis, V and J genes were assigned by comparing TCR nucleotide sequences against IMGT/GENE-DB human TR gene sequences. Using the TCRdist pipeline, a later analysis assigned CDR3 sequences along with most-parsimonious VDJ recombination scenarios. In a later analysis, each TCR beta chain was defined by its CDR3 amino acid sequence together with its V-gene family, and reads lacking a unique V-gene family were excluded. As a way to deal with suspected cross-contamination and a sequencing artifact, a later analysis dropped approximately 570 nucleotide sequences that were highly shared and had low generation probability. In a later analysis, a clonal expansion index for each public chain was calculated from normalized within-repertoire ranks of inferred template counts. A later analysis computed generation probabilities with a VDJ recombination model fitted to out-of-frame rearrangements, and checked the results against IGoR. In a later analysis, hypergeometric tests were used to score TCR-TCR, TCR-HLA and TCR-CMV co-occurrence, with a repertoire-size bias correction applied to TCR pairs. False discovery rates were estimated in a later analysis by permuting HLA or CMV assignments 20 times. A later analysis grouped co-occurring TCRs with DBSCAN, adding TCRdist sequence similarity when clustering within HLA-allele-positive subsets. Repertoires with fewer than 30,000 or more than 120,000 public chains were left out of co-occurrence clustering, as were five repertoires with anomalous nucleotide sharing. TCRdb retrieved this table from immuneACCESS and kept in-frame rearrangements only. Not all clones are present; in checked studies, unresolved V genes account for under half, and no reason is known for the remainder. V, J and clone size are taken as reported in that table, and D and trimming were inferred from the DNA itself. Present in this sample are more than 130,000 clones, over 60% of which were seen just once. About 6.5% of the sample rests with the top ten.

This receptor was taken from a man between 40 and 49 years old in good health and CMV-seropositive. What was sequenced was PBMCs. The V gene is TRBV9 and the J gene is TRBJ2-1, with 10 bases matching TRBD1. CDR3 protein: CASSVGTGVINEQFF. The DNA is as follows: TGTGCCAGCAGCGTCGGGACAGGGGTTATCAATGAGCAGTTCTTC.